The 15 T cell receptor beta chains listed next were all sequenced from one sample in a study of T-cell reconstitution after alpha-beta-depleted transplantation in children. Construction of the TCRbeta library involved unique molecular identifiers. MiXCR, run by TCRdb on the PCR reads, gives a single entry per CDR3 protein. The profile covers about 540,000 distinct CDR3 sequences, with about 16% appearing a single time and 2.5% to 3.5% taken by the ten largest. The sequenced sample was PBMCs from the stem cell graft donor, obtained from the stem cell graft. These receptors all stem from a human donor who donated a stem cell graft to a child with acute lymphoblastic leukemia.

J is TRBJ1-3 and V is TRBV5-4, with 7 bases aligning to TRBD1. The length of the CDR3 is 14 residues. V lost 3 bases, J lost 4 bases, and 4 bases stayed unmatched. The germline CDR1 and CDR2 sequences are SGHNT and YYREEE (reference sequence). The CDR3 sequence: CASSWDSLGNTIYF. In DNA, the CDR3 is TGTGCCAGCAGCTGGGACAGCCTGGGAAACACCATATATTTT.

The chain's CDR3 is CASRPSPVPSTDTQYF. The CDR3 DNA is TGTGCCAGCAGACCATCTCCCGTCCCTAGCACAGATACGCAGTATTTT. The rearrangement links TRBV7-9 to TRBJ2-3; D is unclear. Germline CDR1 SEHNR, CDR2 FQNEAQ (reference sequence). Between the trimmed V and J ends, which lost 6 bases and 0 bases, there was a span of 16 bases. This CDR3 contains 16 residues.

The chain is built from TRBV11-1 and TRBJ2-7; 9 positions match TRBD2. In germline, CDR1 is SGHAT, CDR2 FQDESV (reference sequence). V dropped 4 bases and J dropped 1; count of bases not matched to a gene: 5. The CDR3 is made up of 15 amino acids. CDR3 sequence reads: CASSSIAGASYEQYF. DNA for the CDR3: TGTGCCAGCAGCTCCATAGCGGGAGCTTCCTACGAGCAGTACTTC.

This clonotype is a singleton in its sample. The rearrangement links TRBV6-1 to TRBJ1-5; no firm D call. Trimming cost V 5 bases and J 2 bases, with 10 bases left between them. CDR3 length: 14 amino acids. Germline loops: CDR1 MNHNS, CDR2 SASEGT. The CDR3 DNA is TGTGCCAGCAGTCCCCCGGCGGGCAATCAGCCCCAGCATTTT. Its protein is CASSPPAGNQPQHF.

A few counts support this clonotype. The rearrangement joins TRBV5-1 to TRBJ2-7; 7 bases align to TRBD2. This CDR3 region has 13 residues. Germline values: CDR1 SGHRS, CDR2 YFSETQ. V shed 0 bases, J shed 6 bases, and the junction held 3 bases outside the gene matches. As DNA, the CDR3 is TGCGCCAGCAGCTTGGGGTGGACTAGCGAGCAGTACTTC. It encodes CASSLGWTSEQYF.

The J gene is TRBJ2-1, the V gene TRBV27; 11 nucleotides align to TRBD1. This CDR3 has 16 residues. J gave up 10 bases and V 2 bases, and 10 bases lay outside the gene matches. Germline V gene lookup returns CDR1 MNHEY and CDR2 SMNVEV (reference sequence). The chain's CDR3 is CASSLTPGQGVWEQFF. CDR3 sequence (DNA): TGTGCCAGCAGTTTAACTCCGGGACAGGGGGTTTGGGAGCAGTTCTTC.

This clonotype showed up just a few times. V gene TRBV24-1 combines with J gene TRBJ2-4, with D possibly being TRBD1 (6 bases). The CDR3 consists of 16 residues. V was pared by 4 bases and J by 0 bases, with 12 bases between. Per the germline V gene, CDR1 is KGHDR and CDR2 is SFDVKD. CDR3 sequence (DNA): TGTGCCACCAGTGAGTCGACAGGTCCAGCCAAAAACATTCAGTACTTC. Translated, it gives CATSESTGPAKNIQYF.

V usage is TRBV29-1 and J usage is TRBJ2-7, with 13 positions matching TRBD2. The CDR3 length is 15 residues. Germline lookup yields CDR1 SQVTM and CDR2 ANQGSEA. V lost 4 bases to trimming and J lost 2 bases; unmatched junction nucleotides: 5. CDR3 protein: CSVGGTSGTPYEQYF. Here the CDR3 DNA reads TGCAGCGTTGGGGGGACTAGCGGGACCCCCTACGAGCAGTACTTC.

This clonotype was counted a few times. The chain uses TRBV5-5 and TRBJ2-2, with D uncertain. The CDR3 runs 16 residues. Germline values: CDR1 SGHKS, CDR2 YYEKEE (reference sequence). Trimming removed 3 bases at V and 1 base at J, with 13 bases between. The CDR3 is CASSSSLRQNTGELFF. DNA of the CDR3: TGTGCCAGCAGCTCGTCCCTAAGACAGAACACCGGGGAGCTGTTTTTT.

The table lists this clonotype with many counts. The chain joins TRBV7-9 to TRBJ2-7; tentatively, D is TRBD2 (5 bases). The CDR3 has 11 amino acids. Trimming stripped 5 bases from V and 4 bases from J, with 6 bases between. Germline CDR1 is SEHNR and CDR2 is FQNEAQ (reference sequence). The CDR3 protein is CASSREYEQYF. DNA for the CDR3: TGTGCCAGCAGCCGGGAATACGAGCAGTACTTC.

For the CDR3, the DNA is TGCGCCAGCAGCCTGGAGGGGGACTGGGAGCAGTACTTC. As protein: CASSLEGDWEQYF. The rearrangement uses TRBV5-1 and TRBJ2-7; D is tentatively TRBD1 or TRBD2 (6 bases each). CDR1 and CDR2 (germline): SGHRS, YFSETQ. This CDR3 contains 13 residues. Trimming pared 4 bases from V and 7 bases from J, leaving 15 bases between.

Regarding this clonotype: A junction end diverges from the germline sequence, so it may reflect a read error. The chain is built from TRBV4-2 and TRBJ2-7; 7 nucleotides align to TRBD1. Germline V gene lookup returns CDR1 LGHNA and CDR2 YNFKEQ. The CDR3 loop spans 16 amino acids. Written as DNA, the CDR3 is TGTGCCGGCAGCCCTGACGCACAGGGGCTTTCCTACGAGCAGTACTTC. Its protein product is CAGSPDAQGLSYEQYF.

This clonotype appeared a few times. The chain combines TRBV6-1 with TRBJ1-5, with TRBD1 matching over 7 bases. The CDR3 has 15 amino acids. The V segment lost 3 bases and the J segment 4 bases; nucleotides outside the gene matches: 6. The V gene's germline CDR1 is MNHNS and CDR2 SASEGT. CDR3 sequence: CASSEGRGFNQPQHF. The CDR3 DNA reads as TGTGCCAGCAGTGAGGGCAGGGGGTTTAATCAGCCCCAGCATTTT.

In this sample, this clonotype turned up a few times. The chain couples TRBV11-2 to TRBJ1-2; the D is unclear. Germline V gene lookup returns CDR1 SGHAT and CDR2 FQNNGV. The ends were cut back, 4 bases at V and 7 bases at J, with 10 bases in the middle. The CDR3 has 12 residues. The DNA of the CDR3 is TGTGCCAGCAGCTCTAGACGTGGTGGCTACACCTTC. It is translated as CASSSRRGGYTF.

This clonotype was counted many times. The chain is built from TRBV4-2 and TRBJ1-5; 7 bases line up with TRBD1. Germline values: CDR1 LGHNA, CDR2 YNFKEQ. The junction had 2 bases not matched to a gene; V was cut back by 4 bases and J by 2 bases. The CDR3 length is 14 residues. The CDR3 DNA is TGTGCCAGCAGCCGGGACAGAGGCAATCAGCCCCAGCATTTT. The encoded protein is CASSRDRGNQPQHF.